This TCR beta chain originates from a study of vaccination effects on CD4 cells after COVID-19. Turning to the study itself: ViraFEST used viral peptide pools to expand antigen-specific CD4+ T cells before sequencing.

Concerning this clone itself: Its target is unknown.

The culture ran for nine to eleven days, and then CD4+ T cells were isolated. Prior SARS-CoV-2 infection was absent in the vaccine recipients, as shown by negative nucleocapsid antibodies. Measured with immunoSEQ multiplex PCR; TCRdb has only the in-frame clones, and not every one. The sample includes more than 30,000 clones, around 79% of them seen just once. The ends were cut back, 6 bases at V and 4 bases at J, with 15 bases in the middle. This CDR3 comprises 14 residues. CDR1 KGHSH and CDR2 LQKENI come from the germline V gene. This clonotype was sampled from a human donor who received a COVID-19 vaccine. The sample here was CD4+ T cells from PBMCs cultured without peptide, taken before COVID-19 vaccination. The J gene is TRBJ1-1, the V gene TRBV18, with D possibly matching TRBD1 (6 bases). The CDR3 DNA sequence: TGTGCCAGCTCCCCGAAGGGGGGATTCACTGAAGCTTTCTTT. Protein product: CASSPKGGFTEAFF.